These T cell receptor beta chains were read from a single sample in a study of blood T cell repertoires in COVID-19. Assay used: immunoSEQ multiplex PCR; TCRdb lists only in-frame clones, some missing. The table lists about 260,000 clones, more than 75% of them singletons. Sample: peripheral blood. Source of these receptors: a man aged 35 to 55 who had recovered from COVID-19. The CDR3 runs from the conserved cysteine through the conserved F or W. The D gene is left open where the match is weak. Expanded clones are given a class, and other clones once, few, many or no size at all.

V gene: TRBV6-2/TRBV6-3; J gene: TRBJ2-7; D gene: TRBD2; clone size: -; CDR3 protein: CASSFGVRDYSLEQYF; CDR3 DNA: TGTGCCAGCAGTTTTGGGGTGCGGGACTATTCCTTGGAGCAGTACTTC
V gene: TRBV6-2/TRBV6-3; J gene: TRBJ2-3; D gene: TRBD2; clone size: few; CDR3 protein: CASSYSTRGAHTDTQYF; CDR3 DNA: TGTGCCAGCAGTTACTCGACGCGGGGGGCCCACACAGATACGCAGTATTTT
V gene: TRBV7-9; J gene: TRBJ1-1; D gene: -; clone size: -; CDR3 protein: CASSLAGGGAGEAFF; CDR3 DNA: TGTGCCAGCAGCTTAGCCGGGGGTGGGGCGGGTGAAGCTTTCTTT
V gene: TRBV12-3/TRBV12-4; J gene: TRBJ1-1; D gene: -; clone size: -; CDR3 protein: CASSLFSTEAFF; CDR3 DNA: TGTGCCAGCAGTTTATTCTCCACTGAAGCTTTCTTT
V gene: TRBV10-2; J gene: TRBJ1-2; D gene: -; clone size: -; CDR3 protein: CASSESSGGVIGYTF; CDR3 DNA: TGCGCCAGCAGTGAGTCGAGCGGGGGTGTGATCGGCTACACCTTC
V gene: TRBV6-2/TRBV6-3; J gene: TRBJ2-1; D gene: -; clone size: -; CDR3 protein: CASSSPSFEQFF; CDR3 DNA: TGTGCCAGCAGTTCTCCTAGCTTTGAGCAGTTCTTC
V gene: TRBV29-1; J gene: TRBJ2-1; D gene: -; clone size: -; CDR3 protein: CSVGRLKGDEQFF; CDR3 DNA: TGCAGCGTTGGGAGATTAAAGGGGGATGAGCAGTTCTTC
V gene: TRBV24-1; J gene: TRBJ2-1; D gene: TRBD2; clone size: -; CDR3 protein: CATSPSGGIYNEQFF; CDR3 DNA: TGTGCCACCAGTCCCAGCGGGGGGATCTACAATGAGCAGTTCTTC
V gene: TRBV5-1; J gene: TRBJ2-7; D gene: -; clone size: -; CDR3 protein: CASGTGLTYEQYF; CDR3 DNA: TGCGCCAGCGGTACCGGACTGACCTACGAGCAGTACTTC
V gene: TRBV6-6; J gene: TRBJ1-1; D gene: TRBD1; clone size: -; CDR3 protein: CASSIQGPTEAFF; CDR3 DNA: TGTGCCAGCAGCATACAGGGGCCCACTGAAGCTTTCTTT
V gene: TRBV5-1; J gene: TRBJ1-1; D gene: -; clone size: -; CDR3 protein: CASSLYGRGTEAFF; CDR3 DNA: TGCGCCAGCAGCTTGTACGGGCGGGGTACTGAAGCTTTCTTT
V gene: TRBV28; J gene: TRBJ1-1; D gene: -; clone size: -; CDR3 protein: CASSFALPRPNTEAFF; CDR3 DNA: TGTGCCAGCAGTTTTGCCCTCCCGAGGCCGAACACTGAAGCTTTCTTT
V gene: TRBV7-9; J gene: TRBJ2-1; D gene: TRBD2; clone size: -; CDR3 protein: CASSFSGSGGSEQFF; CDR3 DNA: TGTGCCAGCAGCTTTAGCGGGAGTGGGGGGAGTGAGCAGTTCTTC
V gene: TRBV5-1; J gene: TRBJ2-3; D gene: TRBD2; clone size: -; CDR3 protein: CASSLGQRELTDTQYF; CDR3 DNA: TGCGCCAGCAGCTTGGGTCAGCGGGAGCTCACAGATACGCAGTATTTT
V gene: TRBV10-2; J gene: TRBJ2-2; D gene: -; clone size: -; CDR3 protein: CASTDTGELFF; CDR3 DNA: TGCGCCAGCACCGACACCGGGGAGCTGTTTTTT
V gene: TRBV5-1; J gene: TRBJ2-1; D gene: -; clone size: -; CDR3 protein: CASSLVSGANEQFF; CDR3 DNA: TGCGCCAGCAGCTTGGTTAGCGGAGCAAATGAGCAGTTCTTC
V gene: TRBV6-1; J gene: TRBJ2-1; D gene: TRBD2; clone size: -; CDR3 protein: CASSEGGGRFIYNEQFF; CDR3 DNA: TGTGCCAGCAGTGAAGGGGGGGGTAGGTTCATCTACAATGAGCAGTTCTTC
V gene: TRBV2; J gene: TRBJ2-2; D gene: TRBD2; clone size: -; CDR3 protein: CASTLTRGLAGAAGELFF; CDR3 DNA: TGTGCCAGCACCCTCACTCGGGGACTAGCGGGAGCCGCCGGGGAGCTGTTTTTT
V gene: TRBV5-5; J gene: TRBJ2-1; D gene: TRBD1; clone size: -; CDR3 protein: CASSFSDRAYNEQFF; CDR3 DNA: TGTGCCAGCAGCTTTTCTGACAGGGCTTACAATGAGCAGTTCTTC
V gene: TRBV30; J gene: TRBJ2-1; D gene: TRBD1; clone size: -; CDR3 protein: CACPGGYNEQFF; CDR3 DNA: TGTGCCTGTCCAGGGGGATACAATGAGCAGTTCTTC
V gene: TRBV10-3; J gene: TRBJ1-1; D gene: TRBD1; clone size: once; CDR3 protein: CAIRRQGRMNTEAFF; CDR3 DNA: TGTGCCATCAGACGACAGGGTAGAATGAACACTGAAGCTTTCTTT
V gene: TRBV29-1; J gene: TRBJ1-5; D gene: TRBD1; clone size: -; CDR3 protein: CSVLDTGTGGRQPQHF; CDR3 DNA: TGCAGCGTCCTGGATACCGGGACAGGGGGACGGCAGCCCCAGCATTTT
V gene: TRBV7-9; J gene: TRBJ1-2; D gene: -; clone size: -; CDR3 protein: CASSSHTF; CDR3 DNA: TGTGCCAGCAGTTCTCACACCTTC
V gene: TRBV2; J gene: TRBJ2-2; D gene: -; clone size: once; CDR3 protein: CASSEGDSTGELFF; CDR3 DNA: TGTGCCAGCAGTGAAGGAGACAGCACCGGGGAGCTGTTTTTT
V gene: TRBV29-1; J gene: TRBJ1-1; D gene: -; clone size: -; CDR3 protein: CSVEEWQNTEAFF; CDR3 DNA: TGCAGCGTTGAAGAGTGGCAGAACACTGAAGCTTTCTTT
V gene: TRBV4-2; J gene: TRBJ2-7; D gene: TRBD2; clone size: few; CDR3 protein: CASSDPGLATYEQYF; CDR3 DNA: TGTGCCAGCAGCGATCCGGGACTAGCAACCTACGAGCAGTACTTC
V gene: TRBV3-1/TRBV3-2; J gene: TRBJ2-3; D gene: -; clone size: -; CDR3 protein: CASSPNRGTQYF; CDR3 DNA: TGTGCCAGCAGCCCCAACCGAGGTACGCAGTATTTT
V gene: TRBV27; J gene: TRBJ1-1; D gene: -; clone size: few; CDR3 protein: CASSLNRANTEAFF; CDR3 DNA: TGTGCCAGCAGTTTAAACAGGGCGAACACTGAAGCTTTCTTT
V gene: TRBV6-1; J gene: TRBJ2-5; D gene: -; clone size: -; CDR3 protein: CASSEGRRVTETQYF; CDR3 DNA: TGTGCCAGCAGTGAAGGGCGCAGGGTAACGGAGACCCAGTACTTC
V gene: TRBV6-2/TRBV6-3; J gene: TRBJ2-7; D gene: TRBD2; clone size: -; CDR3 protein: CASSYSLGGSYEQYF; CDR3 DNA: TGTGCCAGCAGTTACTCGCTTGGCGGGAGCTACGAGCAGTACTTC
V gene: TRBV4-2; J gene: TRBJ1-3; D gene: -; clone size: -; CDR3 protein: CASSQDTGSGNTIYF; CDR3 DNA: TGTGCCAGCAGCCAAGATACGGGCTCTGGAAACACCATATATTTT
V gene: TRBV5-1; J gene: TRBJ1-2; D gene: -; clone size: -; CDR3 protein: CASSSAGDYGYTF; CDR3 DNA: TGCGCCAGCAGCTCCGCAGGGGACTATGGCTACACCTTC
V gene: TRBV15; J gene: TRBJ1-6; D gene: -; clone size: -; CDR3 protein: CATSRSTGGDSPLHF; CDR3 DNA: TGTGCCACCAGCAGATCGACAGGTGGCGATTCACCCCTCCACTTT
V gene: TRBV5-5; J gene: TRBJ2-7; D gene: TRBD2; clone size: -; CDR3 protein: CASSQLAGDVEQYF; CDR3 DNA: TGTGCCAGCAGCCAACTAGCGGGGGATGTTGAGCAGTACTTC
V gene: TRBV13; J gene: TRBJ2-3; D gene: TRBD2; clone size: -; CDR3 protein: CASSLVPAGTSGATDTQYF; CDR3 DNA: TGTGCCAGCAGCTTAGTACCCGCCGGGACTAGCGGGGCCACAGATACGCAGTATTTT
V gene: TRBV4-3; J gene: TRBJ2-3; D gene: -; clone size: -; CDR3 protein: CASSPEFWDTQYF; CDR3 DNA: TGCGCCAGCAGCCCCGAGTTTTGGGATACGCAGTATTTT
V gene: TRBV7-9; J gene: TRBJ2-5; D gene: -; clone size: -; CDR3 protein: CASSLQQTQETQYF; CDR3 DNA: TGTGCCAGCAGCCTACAACAGACACAAGAGACCCAGTACTTC
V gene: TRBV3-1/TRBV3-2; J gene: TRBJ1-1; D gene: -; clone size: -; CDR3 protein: CASSQASDRRYTEAFF; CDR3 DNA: TGTGCCAGCAGCCAAGCTTCAGACAGGCGCTACACTGAAGCTTTCTTT
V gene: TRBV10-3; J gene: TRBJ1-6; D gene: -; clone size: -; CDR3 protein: CAISPDQGAGSPLHF; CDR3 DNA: TGTGCCATCAGCCCGGATCAAGGGGCGGGATCACCCCTCCACTTT
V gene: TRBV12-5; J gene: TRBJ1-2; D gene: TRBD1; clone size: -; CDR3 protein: CASGQGETVYTF; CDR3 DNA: TGTGCTAGTGGCCAGGGGGAAACCGTCTACACCTTC
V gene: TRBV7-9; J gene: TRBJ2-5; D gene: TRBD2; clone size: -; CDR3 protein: CASSYLAGAQDSYQETQYF; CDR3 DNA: TGTGCCAGCAGCTACTTAGCGGGAGCACAGGATTCGTACCAAGAGACCCAGTACTTC
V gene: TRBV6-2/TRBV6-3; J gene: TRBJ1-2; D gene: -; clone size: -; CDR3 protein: CASSGGLNYGYTF; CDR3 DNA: TGTGCCAGCAGTGGAGGACTTAACTATGGCTACACCTTC
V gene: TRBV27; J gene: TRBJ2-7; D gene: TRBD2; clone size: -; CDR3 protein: CASSYLTSGGLYEQYF; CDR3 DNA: TGTGCCAGCAGTTACCTGACTAGCGGGGGCCTATACGAGCAGTACTTC